This TCR beta chain was identified in a study of blood T cell repertoires in COVID-19. Study summary: Nucleic acid was either cDNA or gDNA, and it came from T cells, B-cell-depleted T cells, or PBMCs.

In this sample, this clone turned up many times. One junction end does not reproduce the germline sequence, and a read error may be involved. Profiling relied on immunoSEQ multiplex PCR, and the TCRdb table lists in-frame clones only, not all of them. This table has 200,000 or so clones, roughly 89% appearing once. The source of this sequence is a man aged 55 to 70 who had recovered from COVID-19. Sample: peripheral blood.

In DNA form, the CDR3 reads TGTGCTAGCAGCTTAGGAGTCGGGAGCTCCTACGAGCAGTACTTC. It specifies CASSLGVGSSYEQYF. The J gene is TRBJ2-7, the V gene TRBV7-7; D is possibly TRBD2 (6 bases). The CDR3 is 15 residues long. Looked up from germline, CDR1 is SSHAT and CDR2 is FNYEAQ (reference sequence).